The rows below give T cell receptor beta chains drawn from one sample of a study of neurological immune-mediated disorders. TCRdb fed the 5' RACE reads into MiXCR, producing one record per CDR3 protein. The data contain 55,000 to 60,000 distinct CDR3 sequences, roughly 3.5% of them singletons. Sequenced sample: PBMCs. The origin of the receptors is a woman aged 30 to 39 with multiple sclerosis. The CDR3 runs from the conserved cysteine through the conserved F or W. The D gene is left open where the match is weak. Where a row states a size, it is once, few, many or the class of an expanded clone; other rows omit it.

length	size	J	V	D	DNA	CDR3
13	few	TRBJ2-7	TRBV20-1	NA	TGCAGTGGCCACAGGTCTGGGACCTACGAGCAGTACTTC	CSGHRSGTYEQYF
15	NA	TRBJ1-6	TRBV28	NA	TGTGCCAGCAGTCCCCAGAGTACCTATAATTCACCCCTCCACTTT	CASSPQSTYNSPLHF
14	many	TRBJ1-1	TRBV3-1	NA	TGTGCCAGCAGCCTTTACAGCATGGGCACTGAAGCTTTCTTT	CASSLYSMGTEAFF
14	many	TRBJ1-4	TRBV15	TRBD1	TGTGCCACCAGCAGAGCAGGGGGCTTTGAAAAACTGTTTTTT	CATSRAGGFEKLFF
14	many	TRBJ2-7	TRBV12-3/TRBV12-4	NA	TGTGCCAGCAGTTCATCAGGGACATCTTACGAGCAGTACTTC	CASSSSGTSYEQYF
15	many	TRBJ2-3	TRBV7-8	NA	TGTGCCAGCAGCTTTGATGGCCTGTACACAGATACGCAGTATTTT	CASSFDGLYTDTQYF
14	NA	TRBJ2-1	TRBV19	TRBD1	TGTGCCAGTAGTCCGGGACAGAGTATCAATGAGCAGTTCTTC	CASSPGQSINEQFF
13	many	TRBJ1-4	TRBV6-1	NA	TGTGCCAGCATCAGAACACTCGGTGAAAAACTGTTTTTT	CASIRTLGEKLFF
11	many	TRBJ2-5	TRBV6-5	NA	TGTGCCAGCAGTTACATGGAGACCCAGTACTTC	CASSYMETQYF
15	many	TRBJ1-5	TRBV20-1	NA	TGCAGTGCTAGAGTTGGGGGGCTAGGCAATCAGCCCCAGAATTTT	CSARVGGLGNQPQNF
13	few	TRBJ1-2	TRBV7-9	NA	TGTGCCAGCAGCTCAGTGACAGGATATGGCTACACCTTC	CASSSVTGYGYTF
15	many	TRBJ1-5	TRBV20-1	TRBD1	TGCAGTGCCGGATCTGACAGGGAAAGCAATCAGCCCCAGCATTTT	CSAGSDRESNQPQHF
15	many	TRBJ2-2	TRBV5-1	TRBD2	TGCGCCAGCAGCTCCGGGACTAGTTTCACCGGGGAGCTGTTTTTT	CASSSGTSFTGELFF
16	many	TRBJ2-1	TRBV29-1	TRBD2	TGCAGCGTTGAACCCCCCCAGCGGGGGGGTTACAATGAGCAGTTCTTC	CSVEPPQRGGYNEQFF
14	many	TRBJ1-5	TRBV7-9	NA	TGTGCCAGCAGCTTAGGAGGTACAGATCAGCCCCAGCATTTT	CASSLGGTDQPQHF
12	NA	TRBJ1-1	TRBV5-1	NA	TGCGCCAGCAGCTTGAAGGGGTCTGAAGCTTTCTTT	CASSLKGSEAFF
17	many	TRBJ2-7	TRBV12-3/TRBV12-4	TRBD1	TGTGCCAGCAGTTTGGTGGGACAGGGGGTAAACTCCTACGAGCAGTACTTC	CASSLVGQGVNSYEQYF
14	many	TRBJ2-1	TRBV20-1	TRBD2	TGCAGTGCTAGAAGAGGCCTAGCGGGAAGCGAGCAGTTCTTC	CSARRGLAGSEQFF
14	NA	TRBJ2-1	TRBV18	NA	TGTGCCAGCTCAACGGCAGGGGGGCGCAATGAGCAGTTCTTC	CASSTAGGRNEQFF
19	many	TRBJ2-3	TRBV5-1	TRBD2	TGCGCCAGCAGCTCCCTCGGGGGGAGCGGGGGGTCTCCCACAGATACGCAGTATTTT	CASSSLGGSGGSPTDTQYF
14	many	TRBJ1-1	TRBV5-1	NA	TGCGCCAGCAGCTTGGGGGTTTTGGCTGTCGAAGCTTTCTTT	CASSLGVLAVEAFF
14	many	TRBJ1-5	TRBV6-1	TRBD1	TGTGCCAGCAGTGAGAGCAGGGGGCATCAGCCCCAGCATTTT	CASSESRGHQPQHF
14	many	TRBJ2-1	TRBV20-1	TRBD2	TGCAGTGCTTTTGTGGCGGGAGCCTACAATGAGCAGTTCTTC	CSAFVAGAYNEQFF
15	many	TRBJ2-2	TRBV20-1	NA	TGCAGTGCTAGAGACGAGACGGCGAACACCGGGGAGCTGTTTTTT	CSARDETANTGELFF
15	many	TRBJ2-1	TRBV20-1	NA	TGCAGTGCTAGAGCCGGGGCCCCCCCCTACAATGAGCAGTTCTTC	CSARAGAPPYNEQFF
14	many	TRBJ2-1	TRBV5-1	NA	TGCGCCAGCAGCCTGGGCCCTCCGTACAATGAGCAGTTCTTC	CASSLGPPYNEQFF
18	many	TRBJ1-6	TRBV28	NA	TGTGCCAGCAGTTTACCAGGAGCCACGGGGTCCTATAATTCACCCCTCCACTTT	CASSLPGATGSYNSPLHF
13	many	TRBJ2-7	TRBV20-1	NA	TGCAGTGCCCGGCTCGGGGTAGCCTACGAGCAGTACTTC	CSARLGVAYEQYF
13	many	TRBJ1-1	TRBV5-1	NA	TGCGCCAGCTCAACGGGTAGGCGTACTGAAGCTTTCTTT	CASSTGRRTEAFF
14	many	TRBJ2-7	TRBV29-1	NA	TGCAGCGTTGTCCGCGATCTAGGCTCCTACGAGCAGTACTTC	CSVVRDLGSYEQYF
17	many	TRBJ2-3	TRBV5-6	TRBD2	TGTGCCAGCAGCCCTAGTTTAGTCGGGAGGGCCTCGGATACGCAGTATTTT	CASSPSLVGRASDTQYF
14	many	TRBJ1-1	TRBV10-2	NA	TGCGCCAGCAGTGGACTCGGACAGAACACTGAAGCTTTCTTT	CASSGLGQNTEAFF
13	many	TRBJ1-1	TRBV3-1	NA	TGTGCCAGCAGCCAAGTGTGGTCAAATGAAGCTTTCTTT	CASSQVWSNEAFF
13	many	TRBJ2-1	TRBV7-2	NA	TGTGCCAGCAGCTTAGAGGCCCGCAATGAGCAGTTCTTC	CASSLEARNEQFF
14	many	TRBJ2-7	TRBV20-1	NA	TGCAGTGCTAGAGATAGGCGGGAAACCTACGAGCAGTACTTC	CSARDRRETYEQYF
13	many	TRBJ1-1	TRBV20-1	TRBD1	TGCAGTGCCGAGGGACAGGGGGCCACTGAAGCTTTCTTT	CSAEGQGATEAFF
18	few	TRBJ1-6	TRBV7-8	NA	TGTGCCAGCAGCTTAATCCGTCCGGGGGCCGGATCGGATTCACCCCTCAACTTT	CASSLIRPGAGSDSPLNF
12	many	TRBJ2-3	TRBV5-1	NA	TGCGCCAGCAGCTACGGTCTGGATACGCAGTATTTT	CASSYGLDTQYF
14	few	TRBJ2-7	TRBV29-1	NA	TGCAGCGTTTCCCAAGGGGGTCACGGGAAAGAGCAGTACTTC	CSVSQGGHGKEQYF
19	many	TRBJ2-3	TRBV29-1	TRBD2	TGCAGCGTTGAAGACCAGGGGACTAGCACAACCCGACGCACAGATACGCAGTATTTT	CSVEDQGTSTTRRTDTQYF
15	many	TRBJ2-5	TRBV3-1	NA	TGTGCCAGCAGCCAAGATGCGAGCGTAGTAGAGACCCAGTACTTC	CASSQDASVVETQYF
13	NA	TRBJ1-5	TRBV18	TRBD1	TGTGCCAGCTCAGACAGGGGCGATCAGCCCCAGCATTTT	CASSDRGDQPQHF